The T cell receptor (beta chain) under discussion was sequenced for a study of T cell repertoires in cytomegalovirus infection. TCRdb independently ran MiXCR on the reads; one entry per CDR3 protein. The table records about 830,000 distinct CDR3 sequences, around a third of them present only once. In regard to this clonotype: Its antigen is currently unknown.

V was clipped by 1 base and J by 2 bases, with 16 bases between them. Germline lookup yields CDR1 SGHNT and CDR2 YYREEE (reference sequence). The CDR3 sequence is 17 residues long. This rearrangement joins TRBV5-4 to TRBJ2-1; unclear D gene. The material sequenced was cultured CD8+ T cells from PBMCs, taken from culture after CMV antigen stimulation. This sequence was found in a human donor in good health (CMV status not recorded). Some clones in this sample may be carry-over from other donors' samples. This chain's CDR3 is CASSLRVGVSPYNEQFF. CDR3 DNA sequence: TGTGCCAGCAGCTTGAGGGTCGGCGTCAGTCCCTACAATGAGCAGTTCTTC.